The present T cell receptor (beta chain) was sequenced within a study of CD8+ T cells in alopecia areata. RNA was extracted and reverse transcribed into cDNA as the sequencing template. Sequencing was performed with immunoSEQ multiplex PCR; in TCRdb, only in-frame clones are kept and a portion is missing. The sample has about 250,000 clones; 45% to 70% are singletons. Described treatment: oral pan-JAK inhibitor, 5-10 mg twice daily. Germline CDR1 reads SQVTM; CDR2 reads ANQGSEA. The CDR3 consists of 16 residues. V was pared by 5 bases and J by 0 bases, with 17 bases between. In its sample, this clone was seen a few times.

The rearrangement links TRBV29-1 to TRBJ2-1, with D possibly matching TRBD1 (5 bases). Here the sequenced sample was CD4+ T cells sorted from blood, taken at week 52, from a patient treated with tofacitinib. The TCR comes from a human donor with alopecia areata. The DNA for the CDR3 is TGCAGCGTTTGGACAATGACTGGTAGCTCCTACAATGAGCAGTTCTTC. Translated, it gives CSVWTMTGSSYNEQFF.